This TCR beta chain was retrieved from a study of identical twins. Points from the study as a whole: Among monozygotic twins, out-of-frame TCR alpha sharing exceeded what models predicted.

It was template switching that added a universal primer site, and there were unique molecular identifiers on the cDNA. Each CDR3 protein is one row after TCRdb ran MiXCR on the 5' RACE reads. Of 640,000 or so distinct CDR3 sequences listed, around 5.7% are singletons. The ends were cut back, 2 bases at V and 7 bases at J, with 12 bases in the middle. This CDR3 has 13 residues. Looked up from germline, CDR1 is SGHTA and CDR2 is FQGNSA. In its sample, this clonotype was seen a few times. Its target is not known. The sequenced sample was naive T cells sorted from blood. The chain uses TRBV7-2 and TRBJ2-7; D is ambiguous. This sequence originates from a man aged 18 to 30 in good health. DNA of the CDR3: TGTGCCAGCAGCTTAACTCGTCTCGGGGAGCAGTACGTC. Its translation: CASSLTRLGEQYV.